This TCR beta chain was identified during a study of blood T cell repertoires in COVID-19 (dated by TCRdb to 2018 to 2020). Regarding the study in general: Samples covering the acute and convalescent phases of COVID-19 were provided by collaborators in the United States, Italy and Spain. The material from the prospective study consisted of cDNA or gDNA derived from T cells, B-cell-depleted T cells, or PBMCs. Subjects who had been exposed to COVID-19, were actively infected with it, or had recovered from it provided the deeply sampled blood TCRbeta repertoires that made up the dataset. The repertoires were released in a freely available public database meant as a resource for research on the immune response to SARS-CoV-2. The samples were drawn from the first 160 participants of the ongoing ImmuneRACE study and from 950 to 1,500 subjects provided by 6 global collaborators. Nearly every sample came with metadata listing a de-identified subject ID, COVID-19 status, age in years and sex. Where available, HLA class I and class II types were obtained from metadata supplied by the sample provider rather than from assay-based typing.

This clone occurred a few times. The antigen it recognizes is unknown. One base away there is no much larger clone; base qualities are not given. The immunoSEQ Assay, a bias-controlled multiplex PCR, was used to amplify TCRbeta CDR3 regions from genomic DNA. The study's processing was this. Within the assay, amplification of reference gene primers was used to estimate how many nucleated cells each sample contained. Sequence reads were collapsed and filtered to measure the absolute abundance of every unique TCRbeta CDR3 rearrangement. For each sample, productive Simpson clonality was calculated by taking the square root of Simpson's diversity index across productive rearrangements. TCRdb retrieved this table from immuneACCESS and kept in-frame rearrangements only. Not all clones are present; in checked studies, unresolved V genes account for under half, and no reason is known for the remainder. D and trimming were read from the DNA, whereas the V and J calls and clone size are those reported in that table. The sample data list 40,000 to 50,000 clones, and over 60% of these were observed just once. In total, the top ten clones hold under 30% of the sample.

Whole blood was collected in K2EDTA tubes by collaborating institutions according to the institutions' own protocols. Collaborator samples were shipped for TCRbeta analysis as frozen whole blood, isolated PBMCs, or DNA extracted from either sample type. The research as a whole found: The quantity of clinical and demographic metadata differed by source and by participant and was supplied without curation.

Trimmed from V: 0 bases; trimmed from J: 0 bases; junction bases lacking a gene match: 10. The CDR3 holds 20 amino acids from the cysteine to the phenylalanine. Only the CDR3 region is kept as DNA, spanning 60 bases read in frame from base 1. The germline V gene (reference sequence) yields LNHDA for CDR1 and SQIVND for CDR2. The source of this sequence is a woman aged 70-85 years with acute or convalescent COVID-19. Specimen: peripheral blood. Recombination joined TRBV19 with TRBJ2-1; a stretch of 11 junction bases matches TRBD2. The nucleotide sequence is TGTGCCAGTAGTATAGAGTGGCAGCCTAGCGGGGGGAGCTCCTACAATGAGCAGTTCTTC. The encoded protein is CASSIEWQPSGGSSYNEQFF.